Below, 2 T cell receptor beta chains from the same sample are listed, as sequenced in a study of blood T cells in healthy people across ages. The use of a sample-barcoded 5' primer and a J-beta primer mix characterized a second PCR of about 7 to 12 cycles. TCRdb re-called the 5' RACE reads through MiXCR, storing one row per CDR3 protein. Of some 640,000 distinct CDR3 sequences in the sample, around 48% were seen once. What was sequenced was blood. These TCRs come from an older woman in good health.

The chain uses TRBV13 and TRBJ2-3; 10 positions match TRBD2. Unmatched junction bases numbered 5, after V lost 6 bases and J lost 2 bases. Germline CDR1 reads PRHDT; CDR2 reads FYEKMQ (reference sequence). This CDR3 is built from 15 residues. CDR3 in amino acids: CASRVAGGYTDTQYF. DNA of the CDR3: TGTGCCAGCAGGGTAGCGGGAGGCTACACAGATACGCAGTATTTT.

This clonotype turned up a few times. The CDR3 nucleotides are TGCAGCGTACAGGATCCTGATTCCTACGAGCAGTACTTC. Amino acid sequence: CSVQDPDSYEQYF. The V and J genes are TRBV29-1 and TRBJ2-7; TRBD1 might be the D (5 bases). From germline, CDR1 is SQVTM and CDR2 ANQGSEA. V gave up 6 bases and J gave up 1 base, with 13 bases separating them. This CDR3 region has 13 residues.